This entry describes one T cell receptor (beta chain). No antigen is known for it. The sample is drawn from a study of cytomegalovirus exposure and HLA in healthy donors. Background on the study: The study's early data release held approximately 91 million unique TCRs from HLA-typed donors.

There are 16 residues in the CDR3. V gave up 3 bases and J gave up 2 bases; unmatched junction bases: 7. CDR1 is MNHEY and CDR2 is SVGAGI in the germline V gene. This PCR relied on a set of 60 Vbeta primers and 13 Jbeta primers. Assay: immunoSEQ multiplex PCR; the TCRdb copy retains only in-frame clones and omits some. The data contain 99,000 or so clones, around 75% of them seen just once; the ten biggest clones take up 2% to 2.5%. General study points: The availability of immune exposure information extended only to CMV serostatus. Later analysis suggested links between common viral pathogens and several top significant clusters.

The sample consisted of PBMCs. The clonotype originates from a man aged 25 to 40 in good health and CMV-seronegative. The rearrangement links TRBV6-5 to TRBJ2-3; 8 bases are shared with TRBD1. CDR3 sequence reads: CASSYAGTGATDTQYF. Here the CDR3 DNA reads TGTGCCAGCAGTTATGCTGGGACAGGAGCCACAGATACGCAGTATTTT.